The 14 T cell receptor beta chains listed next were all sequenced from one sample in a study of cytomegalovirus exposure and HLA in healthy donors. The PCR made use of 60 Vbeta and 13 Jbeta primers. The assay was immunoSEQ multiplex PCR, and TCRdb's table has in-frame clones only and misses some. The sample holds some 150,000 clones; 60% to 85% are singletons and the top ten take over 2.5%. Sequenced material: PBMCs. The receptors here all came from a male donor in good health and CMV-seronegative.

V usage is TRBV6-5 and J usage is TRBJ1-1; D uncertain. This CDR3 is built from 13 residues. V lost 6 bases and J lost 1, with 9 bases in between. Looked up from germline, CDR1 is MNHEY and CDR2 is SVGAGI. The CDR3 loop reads CASRITRNTEAFF. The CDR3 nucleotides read TGTGCCAGCAGGATTACCAGGAACACTGAAGCTTTCTTT.

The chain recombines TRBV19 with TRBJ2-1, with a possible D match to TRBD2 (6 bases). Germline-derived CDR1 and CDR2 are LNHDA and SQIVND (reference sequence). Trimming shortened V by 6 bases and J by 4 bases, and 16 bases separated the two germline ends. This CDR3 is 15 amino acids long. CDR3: CASRGAQRVYNEQFF. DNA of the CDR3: TGTGCCAGTAGAGGGGCCCAGCGGGTATACAATGAGCAGTTCTTC.

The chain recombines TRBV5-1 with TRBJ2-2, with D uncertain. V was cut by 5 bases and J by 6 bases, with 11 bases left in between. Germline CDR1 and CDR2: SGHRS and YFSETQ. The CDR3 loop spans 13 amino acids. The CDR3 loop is CASRRAPSGELFF. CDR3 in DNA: TGCGCCAGCAGGCGTGCCCCCTCCGGGGAGCTGTTTTTT.

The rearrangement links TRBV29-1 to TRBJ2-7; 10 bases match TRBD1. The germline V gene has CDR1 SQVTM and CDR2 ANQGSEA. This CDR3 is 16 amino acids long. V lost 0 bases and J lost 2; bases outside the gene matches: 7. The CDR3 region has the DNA TGCAGCGTTGAAGATAGGGACAGGGGTCTAACCTACGAGCAGTACTTC. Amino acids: CSVEDRDRGLTYEQYF.

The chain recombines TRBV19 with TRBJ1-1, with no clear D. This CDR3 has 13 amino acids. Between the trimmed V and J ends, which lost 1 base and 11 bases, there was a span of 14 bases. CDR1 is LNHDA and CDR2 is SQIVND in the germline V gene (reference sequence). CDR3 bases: TGTGCCAGTAGTATAGGATTTGCCGAGGAGGCTTTCTTT. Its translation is CASSIGFAEEAFF.

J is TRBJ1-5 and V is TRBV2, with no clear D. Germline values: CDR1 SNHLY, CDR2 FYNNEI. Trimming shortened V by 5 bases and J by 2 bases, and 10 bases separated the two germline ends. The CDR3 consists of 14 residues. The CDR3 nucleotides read TGTGCCAGCAGTTTCCTCTTAGGCAATCAGCCCCAGCATTTT. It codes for CASSFLLGNQPQHF.

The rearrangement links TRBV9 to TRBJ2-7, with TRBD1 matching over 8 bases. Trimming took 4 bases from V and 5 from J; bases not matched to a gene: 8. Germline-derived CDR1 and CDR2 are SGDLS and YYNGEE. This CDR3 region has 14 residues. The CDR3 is CASSPGAGGDEQYF. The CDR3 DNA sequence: TGTGCCAGCAGCCCCGGGGCAGGGGGCGACGAGCAGTACTTC.

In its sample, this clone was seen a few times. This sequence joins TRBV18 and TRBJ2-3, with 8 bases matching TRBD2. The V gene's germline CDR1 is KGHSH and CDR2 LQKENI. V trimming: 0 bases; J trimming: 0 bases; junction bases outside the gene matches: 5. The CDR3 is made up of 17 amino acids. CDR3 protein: CASSPPRGGKSTDTQYF. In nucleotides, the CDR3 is TGTGCCAGCTCACCACCGCGCGGGGGGAAGAGCACAGATACGCAGTATTTT.

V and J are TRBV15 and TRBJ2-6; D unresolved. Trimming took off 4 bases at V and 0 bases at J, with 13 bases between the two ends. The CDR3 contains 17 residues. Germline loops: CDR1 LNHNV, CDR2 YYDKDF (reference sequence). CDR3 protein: CATSKTTGTSGANVLTF. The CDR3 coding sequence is TGTGCCACCAGCAAAACGACGGGTACCTCTGGGGCCAACGTCCTGACTTTC.

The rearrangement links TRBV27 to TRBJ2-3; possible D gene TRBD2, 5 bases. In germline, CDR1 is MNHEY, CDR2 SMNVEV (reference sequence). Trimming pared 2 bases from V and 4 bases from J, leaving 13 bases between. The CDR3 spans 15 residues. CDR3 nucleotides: TGTGCCAGCAGTTTAGTAGTAGCGATGGCAGATACGCAGTATTTT. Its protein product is CASSLVVAMADTQYF.

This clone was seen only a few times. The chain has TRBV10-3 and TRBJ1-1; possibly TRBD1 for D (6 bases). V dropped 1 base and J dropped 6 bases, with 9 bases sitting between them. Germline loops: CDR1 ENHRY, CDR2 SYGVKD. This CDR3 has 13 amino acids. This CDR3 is CAISEWGLAEAFF. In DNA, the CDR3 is TGTGCCATCAGTGAGTGGGGGCTTGCTGAAGCTTTCTTT.

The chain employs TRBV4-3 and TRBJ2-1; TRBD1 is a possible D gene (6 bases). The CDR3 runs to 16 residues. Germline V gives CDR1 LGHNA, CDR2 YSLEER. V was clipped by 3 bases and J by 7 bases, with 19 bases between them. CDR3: CASSHSPGLGANEQFF. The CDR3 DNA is TGCGCCAGCAGCCACTCGCCAGGCCTGGGGGCGAATGAGCAGTTCTTC.

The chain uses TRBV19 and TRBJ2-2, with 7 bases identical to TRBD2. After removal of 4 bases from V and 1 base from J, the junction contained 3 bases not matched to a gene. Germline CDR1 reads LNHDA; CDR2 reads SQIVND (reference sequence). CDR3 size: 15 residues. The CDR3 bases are TGTGCCAGTAGTACCTCGGGGGGGAACACCGGGGAGCTGTTTTTT. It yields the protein CASSTSGGNTGELFF.

In DNA, the CDR3 is TGTGCCATCGTCGGGGGGGACTCCTACAATGAGCAGTTCTTC. The encoded protein is CAIVGGDSYNEQFF. The chain combines TRBV10-3 with TRBJ2-1; TRBD2 agrees at 8 bases. Germline assignment: CDR1 ENHRY and CDR2 SYGVKD. V lost 8 bases, J lost 0 bases, and 3 bases stayed unmatched. CDR3 size: 14 residues.